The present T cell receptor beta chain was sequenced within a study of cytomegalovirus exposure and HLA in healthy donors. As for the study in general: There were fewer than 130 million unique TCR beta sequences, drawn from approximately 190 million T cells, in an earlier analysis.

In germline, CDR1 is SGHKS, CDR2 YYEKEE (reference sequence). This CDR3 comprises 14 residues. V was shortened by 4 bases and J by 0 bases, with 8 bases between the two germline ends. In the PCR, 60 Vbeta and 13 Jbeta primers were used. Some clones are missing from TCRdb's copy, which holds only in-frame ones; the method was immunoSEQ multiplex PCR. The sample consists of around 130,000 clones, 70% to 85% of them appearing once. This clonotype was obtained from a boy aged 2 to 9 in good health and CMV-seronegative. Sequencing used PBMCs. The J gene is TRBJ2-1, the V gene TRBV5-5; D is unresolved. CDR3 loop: CASSTLSSYNEQFF. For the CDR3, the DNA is TGTGCCAGCAGCACTTTAAGCTCCTACAATGAGCAGTTCTTC.